The 13 T cell receptor beta chains listed next were all sequenced from one sample in a study of T cells of healthy individuals. From the 5' RACE reads, TCRdb called clonotypes with MiXCR, one entry per CDR3 protein. The data show over 40,000 distinct CDR3 sequences, approximately 4.9% seen once. The receptors were sampled from a human donor in good health.

The V call is TRBV2, the J call TRBJ2-5; tentative D call: TRBD1 (6 bases). V was cut by 7 bases and J by 3 bases, with 18 bases left in between. This CDR3 contains 15 residues. Looked up from germline, CDR1 is SNHLY and CDR2 is FYNNEI. CDR3: CASKQGFFAEETQYF. CDR3 sequence (DNA): TGTGCCAGCAAGCAGGGGTTTTTCGCGGAAGAGACCCAGTACTTC.

This clonotype was recorded many times. The CDR3 DNA reads TGTGCCTGGAGTGAACCGGGACTTGGGCAGTTCTTC. It codes for CAWSEPGLGQFF. The gene calls are TRBV30 and TRBJ2-1; D is perhaps TRBD2 (6 bases). Trimming pared 1 base from V and 12 bases from J, leaving 13 bases between. This CDR3 region has 12 residues. Germline CDR1 is GTSNPN and CDR2 is SVGIG (reference sequence).

This clonotype was seen ten or more times. The genes are TRBV28 and TRBJ1-5; D perhaps matches TRBD1 (6 bases). Deletions cut 4 bases from V and 5 bases from J, with 18 bases between. Germline assignment: CDR1 MDHEN and CDR2 SYDVKM. The CDR3 consists of 16 residues. The chain's CDR3 is CASSSPPSGADQPQHF. The DNA for the CDR3 is TGTGCCAGCAGTTCTCCGCCGTCGGGGGCAGATCAGCCCCAGCATTTT. Using reference TRBV28 and TRBJ1-5 for the parts outside the CDR3, the full variable domain is DVKVTQSSRYLVKRTGEKVFLECVQDMDHENMFWYRQDPGLGLRLIYFSYDVKMKEKGDIPEGYSVSREKKERFSLILESASTNQTSMYLCASSSPPSGADQPQHFGDGTRLSIL.

This clonotype was seen repeatedly, ten times or more. V gene TRBV27 combines with J gene TRBJ1-1; TRBD1 is a possible D gene (5 bases). Germline CDR1 MNHEY, CDR2 SMNVEV (reference sequence). The V end lost 2 bases, the J end lost 8 bases, and 15 bases lay between the germline ends. This CDR3 is 14 amino acids long. The CDR3 sequence: CASSLTLSSGEAFF. Here the CDR3 DNA reads TGTGCCAGCAGTTTAACCCTCTCGTCAGGGGAAGCTTTCTTT.

The chain recombines TRBV5-1 with TRBJ2-4, with D uncertain. V lost 2 bases to trimming and J lost 9 bases, with 15 bases between them. The CDR3 runs 14 residues. Looked up from germline, CDR1 is SGHRS and CDR2 is YFSETQ. CDR3 DNA sequence: TGCGCCAGCAGCTTAGCAGTCACGCCAAGCATTCAGTACTTC. Residues: CASSLAVTPSIQYF.

The chain is built from TRBV18 and TRBJ1-1; D is undetermined. V lost 3 bases and J 5 bases, leaving 16 bases between the germline ends. This CDR3 is 15 amino acids long. The germline V gene encodes CDR1 KGHSH and CDR2 LQKENI. Here the CDR3 reads CASSPPRLVGTEAFF. The CDR3 DNA reads TGTGCCAGCTCACCCCCTCGCTTGGTTGGGACTGAAGCTTTCTTT.

This clonotype was counted only a few times. The CDR3 loop is CASSSGQGFSEQFF. In nucleotides, the CDR3 is TGTGCCAGCAGTTCCGGACAGGGGTTTAGTGAGCAGTTCTTC. The chain recombines TRBV2 with TRBJ2-1, with 9 bases fitting TRBD1. V trimming: 5 bases; J trimming: 9 bases; junction bases outside the gene matches: 8. Germline V lookup: CDR1 SNHLY, CDR2 FYNNEI. CDR3 length equals 14 residues.

The chain is built from TRBV7-3 and TRBJ2-3; 11 nucleotides agree with TRBD1. J lost 0 bases, V lost 2 bases, and 4 bases had no gene match. CDR3 length: 17 amino acids. The germline CDR1 and CDR2 sequences are SGHTA and FQGTGA. CDR3 sequence: CASSLSRDRGSTDTQYF. CDR3 DNA: TGTGCCAGCAGCTTATCCCGGGACAGGGGGAGCACAGATACGCAGTATTTT.

This clonotype has more than one count but fewer than ten. The gene calls are TRBV7-9 and TRBJ1-5, with D hard to call. This CDR3 region has 13 residues. Germline lookup yields CDR1 SEHNR and CDR2 FQNEAQ (reference sequence). V was clipped by 2 bases and J by 7 bases, with 9 bases between them. CDR3 protein: CASSLRAGQPQHF. The CDR3 coding sequence is TGTGCCAGCAGCTTAAGGGCGGGACAGCCCCAGCATTTT.

This clonotype was detected ten times or more. V is TRBV6-5 and J is TRBJ2-7; 9 bases agree with TRBD1. This CDR3 is built from 17 residues. CDR1 is MNHEY, CDR2 SVGAGI, per germline. Trimming removed 6 bases from V and 5 bases from J; junction bases left unmatched: 17. CDR3 DNA: TGTGCCAGCAGCCGCCGCTCCGGGACAGGGTTTGCAGACGAGCAGTACTTC. It is translated as CASSRRSGTGFADEQYF.

This clonotype was seen many times. The chain links TRBV29-1 to TRBJ2-2; TRBD2 is a possible D gene (6 bases). The CDR3 sequence is 13 residues long. From germline, CDR1 is SQVTM and CDR2 ANQGSEA. V was cut by 6 bases and J by 3 bases, with 11 bases left in between. The CDR3 region is CSVGTPYTGELFF. The CDR3 region has the DNA TGCAGCGTCGGGACTCCATACACCGGGGAGCTGTTTTTT.

Only a few counts were recorded for this clonotype. This chain uses TRBV6-1 with TRBJ1-1, with 9 bases identical to TRBD1. Germline-derived CDR1 and CDR2 are MNHNS and SASEGT. The CDR3 has 15 residues. Trimming removed 7 bases from V and 0 bases from J; junction bases left unmatched: 6. Here the CDR3 DNA reads TGTGCCAGCAACCCGGGACAGGGTATGAACACTGAAGCTTTCTTT. Translated, it gives CASNPGQGMNTEAFF.

This clonotype has at least ten counts. The chain joins TRBV7-9 to TRBJ1-1, with a tentative D call TRBD1 (6 bases). V was pared by 3 bases and J by 4 bases, with 9 bases between. There are 13 residues in the CDR3. CDR1 and CDR2 (germline): SEHNR, FQNEAQ (reference sequence). The chain's CDR3 is CASSFAGATEAFF. CDR3 DNA: TGTGCCAGCAGCTTCGCAGGGGCCACTGAAGCTTTCTTT.